The clone carrying this T cell receptor (beta chain) has a handful of counts. The antigen is undetermined. This entry belongs to a study of molecular identifiers for immune sequencing clone quantification. About the study: The replicate experiment used RNA from roughly 20,000 or 100,000 naive CD8 cells. This RNA was split into five aliquots, and four of them were sequenced. Study results and caveats: Clonotypes topping 20 RNA copies carried over 97% of effector molecules but under 1% of naive ones. Even with some 990,000 naive cells present, spiked Jurkat TCR RNA from one cell was reportedly detectable.

This CDR3 region has 13 residues. V lost 9 bases, J lost 6 bases, and 14 bases lay in between. Germline CDR1 reads MNHEY; CDR2 reads SVGEGT. TCRdb reprocessed the PCR reads via MiXCR and lists one record per CDR3 protein. The sample shows 85,000 to 130,000 distinct CDR3 sequences, about 35% of them seen only once. The receptor was derived from a human donor in good health. Some libraries in this study had Jurkat cell RNA spiked in. The sequencing sample was made of naive CD8+ T cells from blood, with Jurkat cell RNA spiked in. Noted subset: FACS-sorted CD8+CD4-CCR7+CD45RA+ naive T cells. The gene calls are TRBV6-2 or TRBV6-3 and TRBJ1-4; D call uncertain. The CDR3 coding sequence is TGTGCCAGTGTGGACCGAACCGATGAAAAACTGTTTTTT. Translated: CASVDRTDEKLFF.